This T cell receptor (beta chain) was identified in a study of blood T cell repertoires in COVID-19. Study at large: Material from acute and convalescent COVID-19 was sourced from the United States, Italy and Spain.

As handled by the study authors: Amplification of reference gene primers provided the estimated nucleated cell counts. Some clones are missing from TCRdb's copy, which holds only in-frame ones; the method was immunoSEQ multiplex PCR. From that table come the V and J calls and clone size; the DNA was used to work out D and trimming. This sample carries over 200,000 clones, approximately 87% of them seen once, and the ten largest clones take over 3%. V shed 8 bases, J shed 4 bases, and the junction held 8 bases outside the gene matches. The CDR3 is made up of 13 amino acids. CDR1 is ENHRY, CDR2 SYGVKD, per germline. Individuals aged about 18 to 89 years were recruited from some 26 US areas.

The receptor's source is a woman between 45 and 60 years old in a cohort exposed to, infected with or recovered from COVID-19 (not recorded which). The chain combines TRBV10-3 with TRBJ2-7; 7 bases line up with TRBD1. The specimen was PBMCs or T cells enriched from blood (not recorded which). CDR3 sequence (DNA): TGTGCCATCCGGACAGGCCGCGAGTACGAGCAGTACTTC. Amino acids: CAIRTGREYEQYF.